The clone carrying this T cell receptor beta chain turned up a few times. Its target is not known. This sample's time point: patch test 2, 6 weeks after DPC sensitization. The treatment was: therapeutic diphenylcyclopropenone sensitization with weekly scalp DPC. The CDR3 sequence is 17 residues long. Germline V lookup: CDR1 SGHDT, CDR2 YYEEEE. Losses at the gene ends were 3 bases for V and 5 bases for J; bases not matched to a gene: 12. This record comes from a study of human T cells and chemical hapten exposure. Across the whole study: Minor pooled library volume differences mainly drove per-sample TCR yield variation.

Overall study results and limits: Expanded TCRs made up significantly more big CDR3 similarity clusters than controls did.

TCRdb reprocessed the RACE reads with MiXCR, giving one entry per CDR3 protein. This table holds around 82,000 distinct CDR3 sequences, less than 8% found once. The V and J genes are TRBV5-6 and TRBJ1-5; 9 nucleotides line up with TRBD1. The TCR originated in a woman in her twenties or thirties with alopecia areata. Some clones in this sample may be carry-over from other donors' samples. Sequencing used whole blood, obtained in connection with sensitization to the hapten diphenylcyclopropenone (DPC). The CDR3 protein is CASSSTDRGTLDQPQHF. CDR3 nucleotides: TGTGCCAGCAGCTCTACCGACAGGGGGACCTTGGATCAGCCCCAGCATTTT.